These T cell receptor beta chains were read from a single sample in a study of shared clonotypes between healthy human individuals. Method: immunoSEQ multiplex PCR; TCRdb's copy keeps in-frame clones and lacks some. In the table there are 2.3 million or so clones, 80% to 95% of which are singletons. Sequenced sample: naive CD4+ T cells from PBMCs. The receptor source for this set is a man aged 18 to 30 in good health. Some clones in this sample may be carry-over from other donors' samples. Each CDR3 is given with its conserved first and last residue. D genes are given only for firm matches. Only some rows state a clone size, as once, few, many or a class for expanded clones.

V gene	J gene	D gene	clone size	CDR3 length	CDR3 DNA	CDR3 protein
TRBV28	TRBJ1-5	-	-	15	TGTGCCAGCAGTTCCACCGTCTTACAGGGTCCGGCCCAGCATTTT	CASSSTVLQGPAQHF
TRBV11-1	TRBJ1-1	-	-	15	TGTGCCAGCAGCACCAGGGTCTCCTTGAACACTGAAGCTTTCTTT	CASSTRVSLNTEAFF
TRBV14	TRBJ2-1	TRBD2	-	17	TGTGCCAGCAGCCAAGATTTCGGAACTAGCGGATACAATGAGCAGTTCTTC	CASSQDFGTSGYNEQFF
TRBV19	TRBJ1-5	-	-	16	TGTGCCAGTAGTATGGTTGGGCAGGTTTACCATCAGCCCCAGCATTTT	CASSMVGQVYHQPQHF
TRBV19	TRBJ2-7	TRBD1	-	14	TGTGCCAGTAGTTCCGGACAGGGAACCTACGAGCAGTACTTC	CASSSGQGTYEQYF
TRBV28	TRBJ2-2	-	-	15	TGTGCCAGCAGTTTGATGCGTGTGGACACCGGGGAGCTGTTTTTT	CASSLMRVDTGELFF
TRBV13	TRBJ2-7	TRBD2	-	15	TGTGCCAGCAGCTTACGGCGGGAGGGCCATGGTGAGCAGTACTTC	CASSLRREGHGEQYF
TRBV11-3	TRBJ2-1	TRBD2	-	15	TGTGCCAGCAGCCTACTAGCGGCCTCCTACAATGAGCAGTTCTTC	CASSLLAASYNEQFF
TRBV30	TRBJ2-5	-	-	15	TGTGCCTGGAGTGTACGGGGCATAAAGGGGGAGACCCAGTACTTC	CAWSVRGIKGETQYF
TRBV4-1	TRBJ2-4	TRBD2	-	15	TGCGCCAGCAGCCAAGCTTTTGGGGGGGTAAACATTCAGTACTTC	CASSQAFGGVNIQYF
TRBV27	TRBJ2-3	TRBD2	-	18	TGTGCCAGCAGTTTATCAAGCGGGAGGACTGGGTGGGCAGATACGCAGTATTTT	CASSLSSGRTGWADTQYF
TRBV27	TRBJ2-5	TRBD1	-	13	TGTGCCAGCAGGAAGGGGGCATGGGAGACCCAGTACTTC	CASRKGAWETQYF
TRBV5-1	TRBJ1-3	-	-	15	TGCGCCAGCAGCTCGATGACAGGTAGCGGAAACACCATATATTTT	CASSSMTGSGNTIYF
TRBV5-1	TRBJ1-2	-	-	12	TGCGCCAGCAGCTCGACCGCCTCAGGCTACACCTTC	CASSSTASGYTF
TRBV5-4	TRBJ2-2	-	-	16	TGTGCCAGCAGCTTGGGAGGCTGGTATAACACCGGGGAGCTGTTTTTT	CASSLGGWYNTGELFF
TRBV27	TRBJ1-4	-	-	14	TGTGCCAGCCCTCCCCGTGGTGTGGCGGAAAAACTGTTTTTT	CASPPRGVAEKLFF
TRBV5-4	TRBJ2-1	TRBD2	-	15	TGTGCCAGCAGCTTGTTAAGCGGGATATTCAATGAGCAGTTCTTC	CASSLLSGIFNEQFF
TRBV28	TRBJ1-5	-	-	13	TGTGCCAGCAGTTTACGTGCGGGCGTAGCCCAGCATTTT	CASSLRAGVAQHF
TRBV11-2	TRBJ2-3	-	-	15	TGTGCCAGCAGCTTAGACCGGGATTACACAGATACGCAGTATTTT	CASSLDRDYTDTQYF
TRBV2	TRBJ1-1	-	-	14	TGTGCCAGTCGGAAGGTAAGGGCGGCCACTGAAGCTTTCTTT	CASRKVRAATEAFF
TRBV5-1	TRBJ1-3	TRBD1	-	14	TGCGCCAGCAGCACCGGACAGGTTGGAAACACCATATATTTT	CASSTGQVGNTIYF
TRBV15	TRBJ2-3	-	-	13	TGTGCCACCAGCAGAGAACGGGGAGATACGCAGTATTTT	CATSRERGDTQYF
TRBV27	TRBJ1-4	TRBD1	once	14	TGTGCCAGCAGTTTCTTCGGACAGGGAGGAAAACTGTTTTTT	CASSFFGQGGKLFF
TRBV27	TRBJ1-1	-	-	14	TGTGCCAGCAGCAACTGGGGGCGCGACGGTGAAGCTTTCTTT	CASSNWGRDGEAFF
TRBV19	TRBJ2-2	-	-	12	TGTGCCAGTGCAGGGTTCACCGGGGAGCTGTTTTTT	CASAGFTGELFF
TRBV28	TRBJ1-5	-	-	12	TGTGCCGGACGGACAGGCAATCAGCCCCAGCATTTT	CAGRTGNQPQHF
TRBV5-1	TRBJ2-7	TRBD1	-	14	TGCGCCAGCAGCTGGGACAGGGGGGCCTACGAGCAGTACTTC	CASSWDRGAYEQYF
TRBV7-3	TRBJ2-4	-	-	13	TGTGCCAGCAGCTCAGAGGGGGGCGGCATTCAGTACTTC	CASSSEGGGIQYF
TRBV28	TRBJ2-3	TRBD2	-	17	TGTGCCAGTGCCGGGACTAGCGGGAGGGCCTTTTCAGATACGCAGTATTTT	CASAGTSGRAFSDTQYF
TRBV27	TRBJ2-2	TRBD2	-	16	TGTGCCAGCAGTTTATCGGGTAGCGGGAGCATCGGGGAGCTGTTTTTT	CASSLSGSGSIGELFF
TRBV5-1	TRBJ2-1	-	-	16	TGCGCCAGCAGCCTCGAGTATGGGGGAGCATTCGATGAGCAGTTCTTC	CASSLEYGGAFDEQFF
TRBV2	TRBJ2-5	TRBD2	-	10	TGTGCCACCGGGGAGGGGACCCAGTACTTC	CATGEGTQYF
TRBV18	TRBJ1-1	-	-	17	TGTGCCAGCTCACCACGCGCAGTCGGGGGTTCGGGCACTGAAGCTTTCTTT	CASSPRAVGGSGTEAFF
TRBV18	TRBJ2-7	-	-	15	TGTGCCAGCTCACCTTTTAGCCTCCCCAGGGACGAGCAGTACTTC	CASSPFSLPRDEQYF
TRBV18	TRBJ2-2	-	-	16	TGTGCCAGCTCACCAGCGGTCTTGGGGAACACCGGGGAGCTGTTTTTT	CASSPAVLGNTGELFF
TRBV10-3	TRBJ2-1	-	-	14	TGTGCCATCAGTGAGTCAGGCGGTTACAATGAGCAGTTCTTC	CAISESGGYNEQFF
TRBV7-2	TRBJ2-7	-	-	13	TGTGCCAGCAGCTTAGCTCGGGGGAACGAGCAGTACTTC	CASSLARGNEQYF
TRBV11-2	TRBJ2-6	-	-	18	TGTGCCAGCAGCTTAGATCAAAGACTCCCCTCTGGGGCCAACGTCCTGACTTTC	CASSLDQRLPSGANVLTF
TRBV23-1	TRBJ2-1	TRBD2	-	15	TGCGCCAGCAGGACTAGCGGGAGCTCCTACAATGAGCAGTTCTTC	CASRTSGSSYNEQFF
TRBV29-1	TRBJ2-3	-	-	14	TGCAGCGGGGATTCGAAGGGTAGCACAGATACGCAGTATTTT	CSGDSKGSTDTQYF
TRBV27	TRBJ1-2	-	once	15	TGTGCCAGCAGTTTAAGCGTCGGGGGATCCTATGGCTACACCTTC	CASSLSVGGSYGYTF
TRBV7-3	TRBJ2-3	TRBD2	-	16	TGTGCCAGCAGCTCCGTGGGGGCGGGAGGGCCTTATACGCAGTATTTT	CASSSVGAGGPYTQYF
TRBV28	TRBJ2-2	-	-	15	TGTGCCAGCAATCCCGACTACTCGGGCACCGGGGAGCTGTTTTTT	CASNPDYSGTGELFF
TRBV6-6	TRBJ2-7	TRBD2	-	13	TGTGCCAGCAGCCGCCTAAGCGGGGCCGAGCAGTACTTC	CASSRLSGAEQYF
TRBV6-6	TRBJ2-7	-	-	14	TGTGCCAGCACTTTACTTCTGGGGGAAAGCGAGCAGTACTTC	CASTLLLGESEQYF
TRBV7-3	TRBJ2-1	-	-	15	TGTGCCAGCAGCCCTTCGAAGGGAGACTACAATGAGCAGTTCTTC	CASSPSKGDYNEQFF
TRBV5-6	TRBJ1-6	-	-	17	TGTGCCAGCAGCTTGGCGGGAGAGGGATATCTTAGTTCACCCCTCCACTTT	CASSLAGEGYLSSPLHF
TRBV20-1	TRBJ2-1	-	-	11	TGCAGTGCTAGTTCCCTCAATGAGCAGTTCTTC	CSASSLNEQFF
TRBV13	TRBJ1-2	-	-	12	TGTGCCAGCAGAGGGGGGGACTATGGCTACACCTTC	CASRGGDYGYTF
TRBV5-1	TRBJ1-1	-	-	15	TGCGCCAGCACACAACAGGGAATCGGGAACACTGAAGCTTTCTTT	CASTQQGIGNTEAFF
TRBV7-2	TRBJ1-4	-	-	16	TGTGCCAGCAGCTTCGGGACGGTTGCAACTAATGAAAAACTGTTTTTT	CASSFGTVATNEKLFF
TRBV6-5	TRBJ2-7	-	once	15	TGTGCCAGCAGTTACGGGTCAGGGAAGTCCTACGAGCAGTACTTC	CASSYGSGKSYEQYF
TRBV29-1	TRBJ1-4	TRBD1	-	14	TGCAGCGTTGAAGAAGGGACAGGGGGCGGGGTGCTGTTTTTT	CSVEEGTGGGVLFF
TRBV7-9	TRBJ2-7	TRBD1	-	16	TGTGCCAGCAGCTCATGGACAGGGGGCTTTTCCTACGAGCAGTACTTC	CASSSWTGGFSYEQYF
TRBV18	TRBJ1-1	-	-	15	TGTGCCAGCTCACCGGGCAGGGGTGTAAACACTGAAGCTTTCTTT	CASSPGRGVNTEAFF
TRBV6-1	TRBJ2-7	TRBD2	-	14	TGTGCCAGCACCTGGACTAGCGGGAGTTACGAGCAGTACTTC	CASTWTSGSYEQYF
TRBV4-1	TRBJ2-7	-	-	13	TGCGCCAGCAGCCTGACCCAAACCTACGAGCAGTACTTC	CASSLTQTYEQYF
TRBV7-3	TRBJ2-7	-	-	14	TGTGCCAGCAGATCTAGAGGAGGATCCTACGAGCAGTACTTC	CASRSRGGSYEQYF
TRBV10-3	TRBJ1-2	-	-	13	TGTGCCATCAGCTGGGGCGGTAACTATGGCTACACCTTC	CAISWGGNYGYTF
TRBV5-6	TRBJ2-7	-	-	15	TGTGCCAGCAGCTCAACGACTACAAGCTCCTACGAGCAGTACTTC	CASSSTTTSSYEQYF